A single sample gave rise to the 6 T cell receptor beta chains below, sequenced in a study of early stage breast cancer tumors. Measured with immunoSEQ multiplex PCR; TCRdb has only the in-frame clones, and not every one. The sample shows about 72,000 clones, roughly 84% of them seen only once. The sequencing input was blood. Receptor source: a person aged 55 to 75 with breast cancer.

The chain combines TRBV28 with TRBJ1-4; 7 nucleotides align to TRBD1. CDR1 MDHEN and CDR2 SYDVKM come from the germline V gene. The J segment lost 8 bases and the V segment lost 4 bases, leaving 7 bases of the junction unmatched. There are 14 residues in the CDR3. This chain's CDR3 is CASSSIGQEEKLFF. CDR3 coding DNA: TGTGCCAGCAGTTCTATCGGACAGGAGGAAAAACTGTTTTTT. Based on the CDR3 plus reference TRBV28 and TRBJ1-4, the full variable domain is DVKVTQSSRYLVKRTGEKVFLECVQDMDHENMFWYRQDPGLGLRLIYFSYDVKMKEKGDIPEGYSVSREKKERFSLILESASTNQTSMYLCASSSIGQEEKLFFGSGTQLSVL.

This clone has more than one count but fewer than ten. The J gene is TRBJ1-2, the V gene TRBV6-5, with 7 bases fitting TRBD1. J was trimmed by 8 bases and V by 6 bases; bases with no gene match: 12. Germline assignment: CDR1 MNHEY and CDR2 SVGAGI. This CDR3 is built from 14 residues. CDR3 amino acids: CASSSQGGGGGYTF. The CDR3 DNA reads TGTGCCAGCAGCTCTCAGGGGGGCGGAGGGGGCTACACCTTC.

The rearrangement uses TRBV6-4 and TRBJ1-1; D possibly corresponds to TRBD1 (5 bases). There are 16 residues in the CDR3. Trimming cost V 0 bases and J 5 bases, with 16 bases left between them. Germline V gives CDR1 MRHNA, CDR2 SNTAGT. The CDR3 DNA sequence: TGTGCCAGCAGTGACTCGCCCAGGGCGGCCAGTACTGAAGCTTTCTTT. This translates into CASSDSPRAASTEAFF.

This clone has just one count. This sequence joins TRBV5-1 and TRBJ1-2; a possible D gene is TRBD1 (5 bases). The germline CDR1 and CDR2 sequences are SGHRS and YFSETQ. The CDR3 consists of 14 residues. Trimming cost V 4 bases and J 4 bases, with 14 bases left between them. DNA for the CDR3: TGCGCCAGCAGCGGGGGTGGGGAAGGCTATGGCTACACCTTC. It translates to CASSGGGEGYGYTF. The complete variable domain, with remaining parts taken from reference TRBV5-1 and TRBJ1-2, reads KAGVTQTPRYLIKTRGQQVTLSCSPISGHRSVSWYQQTPGQGLQFLFEYFSETQRNKGNFPGRFSGRQFSNSRSEMNVSTLELGDSALYLCASSGGGEGYGYTFGSGTRLTVV.

The chain is built from TRBV28 and TRBJ2-2; the D is unclear. V lost 7 bases, J lost 1 base, and 10 bases lay in between. Germline values: CDR1 MDHEN, CDR2 SYDVKM. The CDR3 loop spans 14 amino acids. In DNA form, the CDR3 reads TGTGCCAGCAAGGTACAACTGAACACCGGGGAGCTGTTTTTT. It is translated as CASKVQLNTGELFF.

In nucleotides, the CDR3 is TGTGCCAGTAGTATAGATTGGGGACCCAACTCCTACAATGAGCAGTTCTTC. Its protein product is CASSIDWGPNSYNEQFF. V and J are TRBV19 and TRBJ2-1; D may match TRBD1 or TRBD2 (5 bases each). Deletions cut 0 bases from V and 0 bases from J, with 12 bases between. This CDR3 comprises 17 residues. The germline V gene encodes CDR1 LNHDA and CDR2 SQIVND (reference sequence).